These T cell receptor beta chains were read from a single sample in a study of CD8+ T cells in alopecia areata. The data were produced by immunoSEQ multiplex PCR, yet TCRdb's version contains in-frame clones alone and is incomplete. The sample carries 150,000 to 200,000 clones, roughly 63% recorded once. Material: CD4+ T cells sorted from blood, obtained between weeks 55 and 65, from a patient treated with tofacitinib. The receptors originated from a human donor with alopecia areata. Each CDR3 is given with its conserved first and last residue. D genes are given only for firm matches. Size values are once, few and many counts, or a class for expanded clones, and some rows have none.

. TRBJ2-1 TRBV29-1 TRBD2 TGCAGCGTTTTCGAGCGGGGGGGCAGTGAGCAGTTCTTC CSVFERGGSEQFF
. TRBJ2-3 TRBV5-1 TRBD1 TGCGCCAGCAGCAGCTCCGGGACAGCTATCACAGATACGCAGTATTTT CASSSSGTAITDTQYF
few TRBJ2-3 TRBV18 . TGTGCCAGCTCCAATACCCAGGGAGATACGCAGTATTTT CASSNTQGDTQYF
few TRBJ2-1 TRBV7-2 . TGTGCCAGCAAGGAAGGGCGCGGCTCCTACAATGAGCAGTTCTTC CASKEGRGSYNEQFF
few TRBJ2-3 TRBV10-3 . TGTGCCATCAGTGAATACAGGACAGATACGCAGTATTTT CAISEYRTDTQYF
. TRBJ2-1 TRBV29-1 . TGCAGCGGCTACTTAGGCAATGAGCAGTTCTTC CSGYLGNEQFF
few TRBJ1-1 TRBV29-1 . TGCAGCGTTGAGGGCGGGGGGACTCGTAAAGCTTTCTTT CSVEGGGTRKAFF
. TRBJ1-5 TRBV5-1 . TGCGCCAGCAGCAGTGGGGGGAACACGGATCAGCCCCAGCATTTT CASSSGGNTDQPQHF
. TRBJ1-3 TRBV5-1 . TGCGCCAGCTCGACCGGGAGCAGTGGAGACGGAAACACCATATATTTT CASSTGSSGDGNTIYF
. TRBJ2-7 TRBV10-3 . TGTGCCATCAGTGGTGTGCGGGGGCTGTCCTACGAGCAGTACTTC CAISGVRGLSYEQYF